This T cell receptor beta chain was captured in a study of shared clonotypes between healthy human individuals (dated by TCRdb to the early 2020s). For context, the study as a whole: Two women and three men aged 18 to 49 years were included in the cohort. Per donor, three plates each were used for CD4 naive and CD4 memory, two for CD8 naive, and one for CD8 memory. Blood TCR repertoires of a handful of healthy adults were deeply sequenced to estimate repertoire size and the extent of clonotype sharing between individuals. Different laboratories and diverse techniques were used to prepare libraries and sequence TCR repertoires, to increase sequencing depth and limit assay-specific biases. Leukapheresis yielded between about 0.94 and 10 billion PBMCs per donor.

Study-wide findings and limitations: The small number of donors limited the genetic and exposure-history diversity represented. About 5% of naive CD4, around 3.6% of naive CD8, 2.3% of memory CD4, and around 0.42% of memory CD8 clonotypes were shared across a few donors. Sampling was limited to blood, and TCR repertoires in tissue likely differ from TCR repertoires in blood. Even with the large sequencing depth, rarefaction of the sorted-subset datasets indicated that sequencing was incomplete. Higher generation probabilities were observed for clonotypes shared by all four sorted-subset donors than for non-shared clonotypes. Pairwise subsampling led to the expectation that sequencing depth would affect the degree of clonotype sharing among donors. Estimated clonotype richness was generally larger for naive than for memory subsets.

Healthy HIV-negative adults with no recently reported acute infections or vaccinations were included as donors. All donors were Caucasian adults living in Nashville, Tennessee, USA. CD4+ T cells were enriched by magnetic negative selection; naive cells were then positively selected on CD45RA, and the negative fraction formed the memory subset. Blood was collected by leukapheresis, and PBMCs were isolated by Ficoll-Histopaque density gradient centrifugation and then cryopreserved in liquid nitrogen vapor phase. Purity and quantity of every magnetically sorted T cell population were checked by analytical flow cytometry. From each sorted fraction, genomic DNA was isolated and quantified by UV absorbance on a Nanodrop 2000c. On this clone: Its target antigen remains unknown. No base quality information exists; no much larger clone differs at one position.

The CDR3 runs 14 amino acids, cysteine and phenylalanine included. Only the CDR3 DNA is retained, 42 bases long and in frame from the first base. CDR1 and CDR2, looked up from the germline V gene, are SGHTA and FQGNSA. V and J lose 4 bases and 2 bases, and a span of 9 bases separates them. Using the deep immunoSEQ assay, TCR CDR3 regions were amplified from genomic DNA by multiplex PCR. Extracted genomic DNA from each cell subset was spread evenly across all wells of several immunoSEQ 96-well plates, with each plate serving as a replicate. For sorted subsets, each replicate PCR was loaded with roughly 190 ng genomic DNA, equivalent to 25,000 to 30,000 T cell genomes. The purified libraries were quantified using a Qubit 3.0 fluorometer, sized with a Bioanalyzer 2100, and then quantified again using the KAPA Library Quantification kit. Every immunoSEQ 96-well plate was sequenced on a separate single-read 150-cycle Illumina NextSeq 550 flow cell. Per the original workflow: Because the immunoSEQ output held only junctional sequences and lacked quality scores, the filtering could not match the filtering applied to full-length reads. Sequences were annotated with PyIR, a Python wrapper for IgBLAST v1.9, using IMGT germline references to assign V/J genes and CDR3. Any read was removed if the V/J assignment was weak (E-value above 1e-6), the CDR3 was missing, or the read contained stop codons, out-of-frame junctions, or ambiguous translated residues. V3J clonotypes were defined as sequences sharing the same inferred V gene, J gene, and CDR3 amino acid sequence. To compute the percentage overlap between repertoires, the number of shared unique clonotypes was divided by the size of the smaller repertoire. Three approaches were used to assess repertoire richness: RTK rarefaction, the Chao1 estimator, and Recon v2.1 estimates of unobserved clonotypes. Generation probabilities were computed with OLGA for all TCRbeta clonotypes obtained by the gDNA method from several donors. TCRdb's version of the immuneACCESS table is confined to in-frame rearrangements and falls short of the full clone set. An unresolved V gene accounts for under half of the shortfall where checked; the remainder is of unknown origin. For V, J and clone size, that table is used; D and trimming come from the DNA. Recorded for this sample are over a million clones; about 77% of them occurred a single time. Together, the top ten hold approximately 1.5% of the sample.

The origin of this receptor is a man younger than 30 in good health. Material: memory CD4+ T cells sorted from blood. The cell subset or site label here, explained by the study, means: CD45RA-negative fraction. This receptor chain uses TRBV7-2 and TRBJ2-1, with no D gene named confidently. CDR3 region: CASSYDHTYNEQFF. The DNA reads as follows: TGTGCCAGCAGCTATGATCACACCTACAATGAGCAGTTCTTC.